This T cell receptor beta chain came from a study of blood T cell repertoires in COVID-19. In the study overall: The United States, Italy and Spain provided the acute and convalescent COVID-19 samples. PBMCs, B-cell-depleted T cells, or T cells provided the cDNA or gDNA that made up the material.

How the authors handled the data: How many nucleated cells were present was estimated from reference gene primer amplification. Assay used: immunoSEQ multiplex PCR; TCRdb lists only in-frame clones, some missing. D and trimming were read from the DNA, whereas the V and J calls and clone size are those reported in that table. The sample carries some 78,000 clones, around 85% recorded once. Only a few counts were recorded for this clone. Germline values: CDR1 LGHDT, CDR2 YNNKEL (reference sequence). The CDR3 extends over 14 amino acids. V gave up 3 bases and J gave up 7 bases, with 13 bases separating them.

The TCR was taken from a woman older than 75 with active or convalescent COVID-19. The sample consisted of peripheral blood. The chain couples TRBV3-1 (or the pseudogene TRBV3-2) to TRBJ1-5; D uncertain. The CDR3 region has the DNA TGTGCCAGCAGCCACGGGAAGCATGGACAGCCCCAGCATTTT. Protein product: CASSHGKHGQPQHF.